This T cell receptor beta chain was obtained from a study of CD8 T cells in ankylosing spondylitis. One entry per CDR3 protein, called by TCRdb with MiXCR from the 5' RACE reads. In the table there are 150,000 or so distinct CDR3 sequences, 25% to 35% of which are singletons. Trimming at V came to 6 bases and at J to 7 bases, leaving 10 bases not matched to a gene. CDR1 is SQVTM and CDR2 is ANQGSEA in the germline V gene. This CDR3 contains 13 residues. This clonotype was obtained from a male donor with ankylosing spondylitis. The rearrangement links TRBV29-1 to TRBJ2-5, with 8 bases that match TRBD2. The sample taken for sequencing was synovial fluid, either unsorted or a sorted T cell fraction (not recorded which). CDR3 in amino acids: CSVFGAGVGTQYF. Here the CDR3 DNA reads TGCAGCGTCTTCGGAGCGGGAGTGGGGACCCAGTACTTC.